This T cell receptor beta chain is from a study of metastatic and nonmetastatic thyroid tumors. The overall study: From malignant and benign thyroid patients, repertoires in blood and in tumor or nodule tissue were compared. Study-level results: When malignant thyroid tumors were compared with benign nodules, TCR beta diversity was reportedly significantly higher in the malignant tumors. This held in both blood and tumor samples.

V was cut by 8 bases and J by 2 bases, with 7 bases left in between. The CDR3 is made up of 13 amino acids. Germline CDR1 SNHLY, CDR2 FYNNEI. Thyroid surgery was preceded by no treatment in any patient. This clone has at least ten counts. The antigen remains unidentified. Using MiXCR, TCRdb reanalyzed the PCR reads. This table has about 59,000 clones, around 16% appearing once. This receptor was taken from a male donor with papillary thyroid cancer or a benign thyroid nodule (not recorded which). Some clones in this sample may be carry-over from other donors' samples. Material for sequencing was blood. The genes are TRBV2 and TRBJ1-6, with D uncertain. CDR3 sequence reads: CASGQTYNSPLHF. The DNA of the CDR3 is TGTGCCAGCGGGCAGACCTATAATTCACCCCTCCACTTT.